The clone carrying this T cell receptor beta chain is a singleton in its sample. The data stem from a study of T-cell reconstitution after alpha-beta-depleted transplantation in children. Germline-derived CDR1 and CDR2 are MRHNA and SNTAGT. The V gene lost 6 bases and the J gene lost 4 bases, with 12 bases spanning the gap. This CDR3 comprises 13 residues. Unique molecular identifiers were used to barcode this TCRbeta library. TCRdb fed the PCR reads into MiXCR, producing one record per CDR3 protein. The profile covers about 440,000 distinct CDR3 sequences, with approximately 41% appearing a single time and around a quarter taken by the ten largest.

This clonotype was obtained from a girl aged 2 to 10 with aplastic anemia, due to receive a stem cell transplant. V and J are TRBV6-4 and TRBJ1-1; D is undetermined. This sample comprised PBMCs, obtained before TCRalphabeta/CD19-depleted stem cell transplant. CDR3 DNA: TGTGCCAGCAGCAGTGAGGAAGGCACTGAAGCTTTCTTT. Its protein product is CASSSEEGTEAFF.